This T cell receptor beta chain was obtained from a study of T cells in localized non-small cell lung cancer. Regarding this clone: Its antigen is as yet unknown.

The CDR3 covers 16 residues. The V and J ends lost 3 bases and 2 bases respectively, with 16 bases between them. Looked up from germline, CDR1 is MNHEY and CDR2 is SVGAGI. Here immunoSEQ multiplex PCR was the method, and the copy in TCRdb shows in-frame clones only, minus some. The data contain about 15,000 clones, more than 80% of them singletons. General study findings and limits: Investigators sequenced only a single tumor region, leaving heterogeneity possible.

The receptor was isolated from a woman between 40 and 69 years old with stage I lung adenocarcinoma. Specimen: peripheral blood, collected before any cancer treatment. The chain couples TRBV6-5 to TRBJ2-5, with D hard to call. The CDR3 DNA reads TGTGCCAGCAGTTATTGGGTAGCTGGCCAACAAGAGACCCAGTACTTC. Amino acids: CASSYWVAGQQETQYF.